These 27 T cell receptor beta chains came from one sample sequenced in a study of shared clonotypes between healthy human individuals. Sequencing was performed with immunoSEQ multiplex PCR; in TCRdb, only in-frame clones are kept and a portion is missing. The sample carries roughly 2.2 million clones, around 90% recorded once. Sequenced: naive CD4+ T cells from PBMCs. The subset was: CD45RA+ positively selected. These TCRs come from a man younger than 30 in good health. Some clones in this sample may be carry-over from other donors' samples.

The gene calls are TRBV7-3 and TRBJ2-3; 10 nucleotides align to TRBD2. The CDR3 sequence is 19 residues long. Germline CDR1 SGHTA, CDR2 FQGTGA. V lost 2 bases to trimming and J lost 4 bases; unmatched junction nucleotides: 15. CDR3: CASSLAGLRTSGSPDTQYF. The DNA for the CDR3 is TGTGCCAGCAGCTTAGCGGGCCTAAGGACTAGCGGATCCCCAGATACGCAGTATTTT.

This sequence joins TRBV6-5 and TRBJ1-2; 7 nucleotides align to TRBD1. The germline CDR1 and CDR2 sequences are MNHEY and SVGAGI. The junction had 7 bases not matched to a gene; V was cut back by 6 bases and J by 3 bases. This CDR3 has 14 residues. This CDR3 reads CASRRGRFDYGYTF. CDR3 sequence (DNA): TGTGCCAGCAGAAGGGGGCGCTTCGACTATGGCTACACCTTC.

The chain employs TRBV7-9 and TRBJ1-2, with 9 bases matching TRBD1. Germline V CDR1 and CDR2: SEHNR, FQNEAQ (reference sequence). This CDR3 has 16 residues. J gave up 8 bases and V 1 base, and 11 bases lay outside the gene matches. The CDR3 DNA reads as TGTGCCAGCAGCTTAGTAGGACAGGGGTTAGTTTCGGGCTACACCTTC. Encoded protein: CASSLVGQGLVSGYTF.

This sequence joins TRBV13 and TRBJ1-1; no clear D gene. This CDR3 spans 15 amino acids. Germline V CDR1 and CDR2: PRHDT, FYEKMQ (reference sequence). The V end lost 2 bases, the J end lost 1 base, and 11 bases lay between the germline ends. The CDR3: CASSLLSSPNTEAFF. DNA for the CDR3: TGTGCCAGCAGCTTATTGTCATCCCCGAACACTGAAGCTTTCTTT.

The chain links TRBV5-4 to TRBJ1-1; D remains ambiguous. CDR1 and CDR2 from the germline V gene are SGHNT and YYREEE (reference sequence). The CDR3 is 13 amino acids. Trimming took 4 bases from V and 3 from J, leaving 10 bases between them. For the CDR3, the DNA is TGTGCCAGCAGCCCCCGTCGGGACACTGAAGCTTTCTTT. Protein product: CASSPRRDTEAFF.

The chain has TRBV18 and TRBJ2-7; 8 bases align to TRBD2. V shed 9 bases and J 2 bases; nucleotides not matched to a gene: 12. Per the germline V gene, CDR1 is KGHSH and CDR2 is LQKENI. The CDR3 is made up of 15 amino acids. CDR3 sequence reads: CASHGGGLVPYEQYF. The CDR3 nucleotides read TGTGCCAGTCACGGGGGGGGACTAGTCCCCTACGAGCAGTACTTC.

This chain connects TRBV5-1 to TRBJ1-2, with D possibly matching TRBD1 (5 bases). Germline V gene lookup returns CDR1 SGHRS and CDR2 YFSETQ. V was shortened by 5 bases and J by 3 bases, with 14 bases between the two germline ends. This CDR3 has 14 amino acids. The CDR3 DNA reads as TGCGCCAGCAGATTGTCCGGGGGGGACTATGGCTACACCTTC. Translated: CASRLSGGDYGYTF. The variable domain in full, with the rest retrieved from reference TRBV5-1 and TRBJ1-2, is KAGVTQTPRYLIKTRGQQVTLSCSPISGHRSVSWYQQTPGQGLQFLFEYFSETQRNKGNFPGRFSGRQFSNSRSEMNVSTLELGDSALYLCASRLSGGDYGYTFGSGTRLTVV.

The chain recombines TRBV19 with TRBJ1-1; 7 nucleotides line up with TRBD1. Germline V gives CDR1 LNHDA, CDR2 SQIVND (reference sequence). The V segment lost 3 bases and the J segment 3 bases; nucleotides outside the gene matches: 10. The length of the CDR3 is 16 residues. CDR3 sequence reads: CASSMGRGLLDTEAFF. CDR3 DNA: TGTGCCAGTAGTATGGGGAGGGGGCTGTTGGACACTGAAGCTTTCTTT.

As concerns this clone: This same CDR3 is encoded by further DNA sequences in the sample. V is TRBV28 and J is TRBJ2-1; D call uncertain. The germline gives CDR1 MDHEN, CDR2 SYDVKM. Trimming removed 5 bases from V and 2 bases from J, with 10 bases in between. The CDR3 length is 14 residues. The CDR3 protein is CASSPGGTYNEQFF. CDR3 sequence (DNA): TGTGCCAGCAGTCCTGGCGGTACCTACAATGAGCAGTTCTTC.

Comment on this clone: This may be a read error, as it is one base from a much larger clone. V is TRBV5-4 and J is TRBJ1-1; D is perhaps TRBD1 (5 bases). V was trimmed by 4 bases and J by 1 base, leaving 8 bases between them. Per germline, CDR1 SGHNT and CDR2 YYREEE (reference sequence). This CDR3 has 13 amino acids. CDR3 region: CASSQQENTEAFF. CDR3 DNA: TGTGCCAGCAGCCAACAGGAGAACACTGAAGCTTTCTTT.

The rearrangement links TRBV18 to TRBJ1-1; D unresolved. Germline CDR1 is KGHSH and CDR2 is LQKENI. V dropped 2 bases and J dropped 0 bases, with 10 bases sitting between them. CDR3 length: 15 residues. The CDR3 DNA reads as TGTGCCAGCTCACCAGGGGAAGGTATGAACACTGAAGCTTTCTTT. It specifies CASSPGEGMNTEAFF.

The rearrangement joins TRBV27 to TRBJ2-1; tentatively, D is TRBD1 (9 bases). The germline V gene encodes CDR1 MNHEY and CDR2 SMNVEV (reference sequence). The length of the CDR3 is 17 residues. V lost 5 bases, J lost 9 bases, and 26 bases lay in between. This CDR3 reads CASSPGQGWARGAEQFF. As DNA, the CDR3 is TGTGCCAGCAGTCCGGGACAGGGCTGGGCGCGGGGGGCTGAGCAGTTCTTC.

The chain joins TRBV7-6 to TRBJ2-1, with 7 bases fitting TRBD2. J was trimmed by 13 bases and V by 4 bases; bases with no gene match: 4. From germline, CDR1 is SGHVS and CDR2 FNYEAQ. This CDR3 contains 11 residues. CDR3 coding DNA: TGTGCCAGCAGCTCAGCGGGACTTCAGTTCTTC. Its protein is CASSSAGLQFF.

This clone showed up just once. The chain is built from TRBV6-6 and TRBJ1-3; D not certain. The V end lost 10 bases, the J end lost 0 bases, and 7 bases lay between the germline ends. The CDR3 totals 12 residues. The germline gives CDR1 MNHNY, CDR2 SVGAGI (reference sequence). The DNA of the CDR3 is TGTGCCACCCCAGGCTCTGGAAACACCATATATTTT. It yields the protein CATPGSGNTIYF.

With regard to this clone: The sample carries other DNA sequences with the same CDR3. J is TRBJ2-3 and V is TRBV9; D uncertain. The CDR3 has 14 residues. Trimming pared 0 bases from V and 3 bases from J, leaving 8 bases between. In germline, CDR1 is SGDLS, CDR2 YYNGEE. The CDR3 here is CASSVGRATDTQYF. CDR3 in DNA: TGTGCCAGCAGCGTAGGTCGGGCGACAGATACGCAGTATTTT.

The chain links TRBV7-7 to TRBJ2-2; perhaps TRBD1 as D (6 bases). V was pared by 2 bases and J by 4 bases, with 14 bases between. CDR3 length: 16 residues. CDR1 and CDR2 (germline): SSHAT, FNYEAQ (reference sequence). CDR3 bases: TGTGCCAGCAGCTTAAGGGCGCCCAGGGGCACCGGGGAGCTGTTTTTT. Translated: CASSLRAPRGTGELFF.

In DNA, the CDR3 is TGTGCCAGTAGTATCAGCGGGAGGGCCCTAAATTTCTACAATGAGCAGTTCTTC. Protein sequence: CASSISGRALNFYNEQFF. The rearrangement uses TRBV19 and TRBJ2-1; 10 bases line up with TRBD2. In germline, CDR1 is LNHDA, CDR2 SQIVND (reference sequence). With V trimmed by 3 bases and J by 3 bases, 11 bases remained unmatched. The CDR3 consists of 18 residues.

A note on this clone: Other DNA sequences from this sample encode an identical CDR3 as well. The J gene is TRBJ1-5, the V gene TRBV28; TRBD1 might be the D (6 bases). This CDR3 comprises 14 residues. V was shortened by 5 bases and J by 2 bases, with 10 bases between the two germline ends. Germline lookup yields CDR1 MDHEN and CDR2 SYDVKM. The CDR3 loop is CASSKGGGNQPQHF. The CDR3 bases are TGTGCCAGCAGTAAAGGGGGGGGCAATCAGCCCCAGCATTTT.

The rearrangement joins TRBV7-2 to TRBJ2-3; 7 bases are a match to TRBD1. This CDR3 spans 16 amino acids. V lost 5 bases to trimming and J lost 5 bases; unmatched junction nucleotides: 13. Germline V gives CDR1 SGHTA, CDR2 FQGNSA. The CDR3 loop is CASSPRGPGALDTQYF. The CDR3 DNA reads TGTGCCAGCAGCCCTAGGGGGCCAGGGGCCTTAGATACGCAGTATTTT.

This clone was counted a few times. This rearrangement joins TRBV28 to TRBJ1-1, with D tentatively TRBD1 (5 bases). The V gene lost 11 bases and the J gene lost 3 bases, with 19 bases spanning the gap. The CDR3 has 14 amino acids. The V gene's germline CDR1 is MDHEN and CDR2 SYDVKM. The CDR3 nucleotides read TGTGCCGGGGCCCCCTCGGGACTCTACACTGAAGCTTTCTTT. Amino acids: CAGAPSGLYTEAFF.

V is TRBV9 and J is TRBJ1-1; maybe TRBD1 (6 bases). The V gene's germline CDR1 is SGDLS and CDR2 YYNGEE. V lost 3 bases, J lost 3 bases, and 15 bases lay in between. The CDR3 is 15 amino acids. The CDR3, as DNA: TGTGCCAGCAGCGGGAGAGGGGGAGGTGACACTGAAGCTTTCTTT. Translated: CASSGRGGGDTEAFF.

This CDR3 reads CASSAGLAGFYEQFF. Here the CDR3 DNA reads TGCGCCAGCAGCGCCGGACTAGCGGGATTTTATGAGCAGTTCTTC. The gene calls are TRBV5-1 and TRBJ2-1; TRBD2 matches at 12 bases. This CDR3 comprises 15 residues. CDR1 and CDR2 from the germline V gene are SGHRS and YFSETQ. V lost 4 bases and J lost 8; bases outside the gene matches: 7.

The V gene is TRBV27, the J gene TRBJ1-3; no clear D gene. Trimming left V 3 bases short and J 3 bases short, with 6 bases between. CDR3 length equals 13 residues. Germline values: CDR1 MNHEY, CDR2 SMNVEV (reference sequence). The CDR3 DNA reads TGTGCCAGCAGTTTCTCGAGTGGAAACACCATATATTTT. The encoded protein is CASSFSSGNTIYF.

The chain has TRBV10-1 and TRBJ2-5; D perhaps matches TRBD1 (6 bases). Germline-derived CDR1 and CDR2 are WNHNN and SYGVQD (reference sequence). The CDR3 sequence is 14 residues long. Trimming pared 3 bases from V and 4 bases from J, leaving 12 bases between. In DNA, the CDR3 is TGCGCCAGCAGTGATGGGGACAACCCAGAGACCCAGTACTTC. Amino acid sequence: CASSDGDNPETQYF.

The CDR3 spells CAWSIGLSNTGELFF. CDR3 nucleotide sequence: TGTGCCTGGAGTATAGGGTTGTCAAACACCGGGGAGCTGTTTTTT. This sequence joins TRBV30 and TRBJ2-2; no definite D call. The CDR3 loop spans 15 amino acids. V lost 2 bases, J lost 2 bases, and 12 bases lay in between. CDR1 is GTSNPN and CDR2 is SVGIG in the germline V gene (reference sequence).

This clone has more than one count but fewer than ten. The gene calls are TRBV7-9 and TRBJ1-2, with D hard to call. Deletions cut 8 bases from V and 6 bases from J, with 4 bases between. Germline V gene data show CDR1 as SEHNR and CDR2 as FQNEAQ (reference sequence). CDR3 length: 9 amino acids. The CDR3 coding sequence is TGTGCCAGCGGGGATGGCTACACCTTC. Protein: CASGDGYTF. The full variable domain, with the rest looked up from reference TRBV7-9 and TRBJ1-2, is DTGVSQNPRHKITKRGQNVTFRCDPISEHNRLYWYRQTLGQGPEFLTYFQNEAQLEKSRLLSDRFSAERPKGSFSTLEIQRTEQGDSAMYLCASGDGYTFGSGTRLTVV.

Concerning this clone: Additional DNA sequences in this sample encode the identical CDR3. This chain links TRBV6-5 with TRBJ1-1; D remains unclear. Germline CDR1 reads MNHEY; CDR2 reads SVGAGI. The CDR3 consists of 13 residues. Deletions cut 2 bases from V and 1 base from J, with 5 bases between. CDR3 sequence (DNA): TGTGCCAGCAGTTACCGGCAGAACACTGAAGCTTTCTTT. Protein: CASSYRQNTEAFF.